These T cell receptor beta chains were read from a single sample in a study of blood T cell repertoires in COVID-19. TCRdb's table, derived via immunoSEQ multiplex PCR, lists solely in-frame clones and lacks some. The sample contains hundreds of thousands of clones, roughly 83% of which appear only once. The sample consisted of peripheral blood. These TCRs come from a man aged 35 to 55 with acute or convalescent COVID-19. The CDR3 runs from the conserved cysteine through the conserved F or W. D genes are given only for firm matches. Expanded clones get a size class; other rows say once, few or many, or leave the size out.

>TRBJ1-5|.|.|TRBV7-2
CASSLVAGGNQPQHF
TGTGCCAGCAGCTTAGTTGCGGGGGGCAATCAGCCCCAGCATTTT
>TRBJ1-5|.|TRBD1|TRBV23-1
CASSQSNRQGVDQPQHF
TGCGCCAGCAGTCAATCGAATAGACAGGGGGTGGATCAGCCCCAGCATTTT
>TRBJ2-5|.|TRBD1|TRBV19
CASSIAGQGRETQYF
TGTGCCAGTAGTATAGCGGGACAGGGGCGAGAGACCCAGTACTTC
>TRBJ2-1|.|TRBD1|TRBV4-1
CASSQGSGTGGAEQFF
TGCGCCAGCAGCCAAGGGTCCGGGACAGGGGGCGCTGAGCAGTTCTTC
>TRBJ1-2|.|.|TRBV30
CAWSRGGANYGYTF
TGTGCCTGGAGTCGAGGGGGAGCTAACTATGGCTACACCTTC
>TRBJ2-2|.|TRBD2|TRBV7-8
CASRLAGLNTGELFF
TGTGCCAGCAGATTAGCGGGACTCAACACCGGGGAGCTGTTTTTT
>TRBJ2-2|.|TRBD1|TRBV18
CASSPRTGIDGELFF
TGTGCCAGCTCACCCCGGACAGGGATCGACGGGGAGCTGTTTTTT
>TRBJ2-7|.|.|TRBV10-3
CAISESLAGQGEQYF
TGTGCCATCAGTGAGTCACTAGCGGGACAGGGCGAGCAGTACTTC
>TRBJ1-5|.|.|TRBV12-3/TRBV12-4
CASSPPDQPQHF
TGTGCCAGCAGTCCTCCCGATCAGCCCCAGCATTTT
>TRBJ1-5|.|.|TRBV25-1
CASSEYTGGPNQPQHF
TGTGCCAGCAGTGAATATACGGGAGGGCCAAATCAGCCCCAGCATTTT
>TRBJ1-1|once|.|TRBV2
CASSPDGEVTEAFF
TGTGCCAGCAGTCCGGACGGGGAGGTCACTGAAGCTTTCTTT
>TRBJ2-3|.|TRBD2|TRBV4-1
CASSHPGLAGGPLDTQYF
TGCGCCAGCAGCCACCCAGGACTAGCGGGAGGGCCTTTAGATACGCAGTATTTT
>TRBJ1-1|.|.|TRBV5-5
CASSLYRQGNTEAFF
TGTGCCAGCAGCTTGTACAGGCAGGGGAACACTGAAGCTTTCTTT
>TRBJ1-5|once|.|TRBV2
CASTGGQRNQPQHF
TGTGCCAGCACCGGTGGACAGAGAAATCAGCCCCAGCATTTT
>TRBJ2-3|once|.|TRBV29-1
CSVTTSTDTQYF
TGCAGCGTGACAACTAGCACAGATACGCAGTATTTT
>TRBJ2-3|.|TRBD1|TRBV27
CASSLTGTGVRRTQYF
TGTGCCAGCAGTCTTACCGGGACAGGGGTAAGAAGAACGCAGTATTTT
>TRBJ2-2|.|.|TRBV5-5
CASSLVPRYTGELFF
TGTGCCAGCAGCTTGGTACCGAGATACACCGGGGAGCTGTTTTTT